A selection of T cell receptor beta chains follows, all from one sample in a study of T cells in Graves' hyperthyroidism and ophthalmopathy. TCRdb re-called the multiplex PCR reads through MiXCR, storing one row per CDR3 protein. The sample includes roughly 170,000 distinct CDR3 sequences, over 15% of them seen just once. Sequencing was carried out using blood. The receptor source for this set is a woman between 45 and 60 years old with Graves' hyperthyroidism. Each CDR3 is given with its conserved first and last residue. Each record gives: V gene, D gene, J gene, clone size, CDR3 protein, CDR3 DNA. A D gene is named only where the DNA matches it firmly. The size of a clone is reported for some rows only, either as once, few or many, or as a class for expanded clones.

>TRBV7-6|.|TRBJ2-2|.
CASSPRYGTANTGELFF
TGTGCCAGCAGCCCCCGTTACGGGACGGCAAACACCGGGGAGCTGTTTTTT
>TRBV20-1|.|TRBJ1-1|many
CSAGGGTEAFF
TGCAGTGCGGGAGGGGGGACTGAAGCTTTCTTT
>TRBV7-2|TRBD2|TRBJ2-1|many
CASTSAGFNQAYNEQFF
TGTGCCAGCACCTCAGCGGGGTTCAACCAAGCTTACAATGAGCAGTTCTTC
>TRBV6-1|.|TRBJ2-2|many
CASRIGGATTGELFF
TGTGCCAGCAGGATTGGGGGGGCGACCACCGGGGAGCTGTTTTTT
>TRBV6-1|TRBD2|TRBJ2-5|.
CASTKGGTGLEKTQYF
TGTGCCAGCACCAAGGGGGGGACGGGACTAGAGAAGACCCAGTACTTC
>TRBV7-8|TRBD2|TRBJ2-3|many
CASSFAGGAGTDTQYF
TGTGCCAGCAGCTTTGCCGGGGGGGCCGGGACAGATACGCAGTATTTT
>TRBV29-1|TRBD1|TRBJ2-3|many
CSVDRDEFTDTQYF
TGCAGCGTGGACAGGGACGAATTCACAGATACGCAGTATTTT
>TRBV6-6|.|TRBJ2-6|many
CASSYRGANVLTF
TGTGCCAGCAGTTACCGAGGGGCCAACGTCCTGACTTTC
>TRBV3-1|.|TRBJ1-2|.
CASSRRGKGGYGYTF
TGTGCCAGCAGCCGCCGAGGGAAGGGGGGCTATGGCTACACCTTC
>TRBV3-1|.|TRBJ2-2|.
CASSQSRGAGELFF
TGTGCCAGCAGCCAAAGTAGAGGCGCCGGGGAGCTGTTTTTT
>TRBV4-1|TRBD1|TRBJ2-1|few
CASSQAGTDNEQFF
TGCGCCAGCAGCCAGGCCGGGACAGACAATGAGCAGTTCTTC
>TRBV12-3/TRBV12-4|.|TRBJ1-4|.
CASSFGSSNEKLFF
TGTGCCAGCAGTTTCGGCAGCTCGAATGAAAAACTGTTTTTT
>TRBV10-3|.|TRBJ1-2|many
CAISAQGSTYGYTF
TGTGCCATCAGTGCCCAGGGTTCGACCTATGGCTACACCTTC
>TRBV2|.|TRBJ2-7|large
CASSDLGYEQYF
TGTGCCAGCAGTGACCTGGGATACGAGCAGTACTTC
>TRBV9|TRBD2|TRBJ2-1|.
CASSVALAGGAPHNEQFF
TGTGCCAGCAGCGTGGCACTAGCGGGGGGCGCGCCTCACAATGAGCAGTTCTTC
>TRBV5-5|.|TRBJ1-1|few
CASSLRLQPNTEAFF
TGTGCCAGCAGCTTGCGCTTGCAGCCGAACACTGAAGCTTTCTTT
>TRBV20-1|.|TRBJ2-7|.
CSTRIAVEGVYEQYF
TGCAGTACTAGAATTGCTGTGGAGGGGGTCTACGAGCAGTACTTC
>TRBV7-9|TRBD1|TRBJ1-4|many
CASSFGQGTNEKLFF
TGTGCCAGCAGCTTTGGACAGGGCACTAATGAAAAACTGTTTTTT
>TRBV6-2/TRBV6-3|TRBD2|TRBJ2-3|many
CASSLAGGTDTQYF
TGTGCCAGCAGTTTAGCGGGGGGCACAGATACGCAGTATTTT
>TRBV27|.|TRBJ2-2|many
CASSHRTGELFF
TGTGCCAGCAGTCACAGGACCGGGGAGCTGTTTTTT
>TRBV5-1|TRBD1|TRBJ1-2|.
CARSSDRGHYYGYTF
TGCGCCCGCAGTTCTGACAGGGGGCATTACTATGGCTACACCTTC
>TRBV4-3|.|TRBJ1-4|many
CASSRFDSLEKLFF
TGCGCCAGCAGCCGGTTCGACAGCCTTGAAAAACTGTTTTTT
>TRBV6-1|.|TRBJ1-2|.
CASSEKGPYGYTF
TGTGCCAGCAGTGAAAAGGGCCCCTATGGCTACACCTTC
>TRBV28|.|TRBJ2-1|many
CASSSPPTGMRNEQFF
TGTGCCAGCAGTTCCCCCCCTACAGGGATGAGGAATGAGCAGTTCTTC
>TRBV5-1|.|TRBJ1-1|many
CASSFRGNTEAFF
TGCGCCAGCAGCTTTAGGGGGAACACTGAAGCTTTCTTT
>TRBV7-9|TRBD1|TRBJ1-2|many
CASSISGTVYGYTF
TGTGCCAGCAGCATATCCGGGACAGTCTATGGCTACACCTTC
>TRBV7-2|TRBD1|TRBJ2-7|.
CASSPSTGSRYEQYF
TGTGCCAGCAGCCCTTCGACAGGGAGTCGATACGAGCAGTACTTC
>TRBV13|.|TRBJ2-3|.
CASVGVTSSTDTQYF
TGTGCCAGCGTAGGGGTAACTTCTAGCACAGATACGCAGTATTTT
>TRBV28|.|TRBJ2-5|few
CASRRGGETQYF
TGTGCCAGCAGAAGAGGGGGGGAGACCCAGTACTTC
>TRBV14|.|TRBJ1-6|.
CASSQDQTRNSPLHF
TGTGCCAGCAGCCAAGATCAGACAAGAAATTCACCCCTCCACTTT
>TRBV20-1|.|TRBJ2-7|many
CSGRVRTGVIEQYF
TGCAGTGGCAGAGTCCGGACGGGAGTTATCGAGCAGTACTTC
>TRBV28|TRBD2|TRBJ2-1|many
CASSSGGASSIYNEQFF
TGTGCCAGCAGCTCCGGGGGGGCATCATCTATATACAATGAGCAGTTCTTC
>TRBV10-1|.|TRBJ2-1|many
CASSLDGNNEQFF
TGCGCCAGCAGTCTGGACGGAAACAATGAGCAGTTCTTC
>TRBV24-1|.|TRBJ2-1|few
CATSDSATPYNEQFF
TGTGCCACCAGTGATTCAGCGACACCGTACAATGAGCAGTTCTTC
>TRBV6-2/TRBV6-3|.|TRBJ2-7|many
CASSTHLQAPYEQYF
TGTGCCAGCAGCACCCATTTACAGGCCCCCTACGAGCAGTACTTC
>TRBV5-1|TRBD2|TRBJ2-1|many
CASSWPRTSGGANEQFF
TGCGCCAGCAGCTGGCCCCGTACTAGCGGGGGGGCCAATGAGCAGTTCTTC
>TRBV27|.|TRBJ1-5|many
CASSTQGSNQPQHF
TGTGCCAGCAGTACGCAGGGCAGCAATCAGCCCCAGCATTTT
>TRBV5-1|.|TRBJ1-6|.
CASSLLYNSPLHF
TGCGCCAGCAGCTTGCTCTATAATTCACCCCTCCACTTT
>TRBV2|TRBD1|TRBJ1-5|many
CASSVSGQEHF
TGTGCCAGCAGTGTCTCGGGACAGGAGCATTTT
>TRBV7-2|TRBD2|TRBJ2-1|few
CASTKKRESYNEQFF
TGTGCCAGCACCAAGAAGCGGGAGTCCTACAATGAGCAGTTCTTC
>TRBV28|.|TRBJ1-5|many
CASTPSGPISNQPQHF
TGTGCCAGCACCCCATCTGGCCCAATAAGCAATCAGCCCCAGCATTTT
>TRBV7-8|.|TRBJ1-1|.
CASSSRTDNTEAFF
TGTGCCAGCAGCTCAAGGACCGACAACACTGAAGCTTTCTTT
>TRBV5-1|.|TRBJ2-7|many
CASSPGVFYEQYF
TGCGCCAGCAGCCCGGGAGTCTTCTACGAGCAGTACTTC
>TRBV2|.|TRBJ2-1|many
CASSETLAGNEQFF
TGTGCCAGCAGTGAGACCCTCGCCGGGAATGAGCAGTTCTTC
>TRBV5-5|.|TRBJ2-6|.
CASSFSISGANVLTF
TGTGCCAGCAGCTTTTCTATCTCTGGGGCCAACGTCCTGACTTTC
>TRBV28|.|TRBJ2-7|many
CASSLLGLYEQYF
TGTGCCAGCAGTTTATTGGGGCTCTACGAGCAGTACTTC
>TRBV14|.|TRBJ1-1|many
CASSQVGRGSGTEAFF
TGTGCCAGCAGCCAAGTTGGCAGGGGAAGTGGTACTGAAGCTTTCTTT
>TRBV6-2/TRBV6-3|TRBD1|TRBJ2-7|few
CTSSSDRDYSEQYF
TGTACCAGCAGTTCGGACAGGGATTATAGTGAGCAGTACTTC
>TRBV19|.|TRBJ1-1|many
CASSIGSLNTEAFF
TGTGCCAGTAGTATAGGCAGTCTGAACACTGAAGCTTTCTTT